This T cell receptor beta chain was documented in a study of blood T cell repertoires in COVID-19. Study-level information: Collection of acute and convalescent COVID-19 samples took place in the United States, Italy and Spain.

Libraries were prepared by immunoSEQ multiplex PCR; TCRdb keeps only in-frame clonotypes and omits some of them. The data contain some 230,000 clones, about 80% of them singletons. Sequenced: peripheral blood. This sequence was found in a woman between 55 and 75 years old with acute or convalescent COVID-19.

The CDR3 is CASSFRPTGVNTEAFF. DNA of the CDR3: TGTGCCAGCAGTTTCCGCCCGACAGGGGTGAACACTGAAGCTTTCTTT. This chain joins TRBV28 and TRBJ1-1, with 8 bases matching TRBD1. V trimming: 3 bases; J trimming: 0 bases; junction bases outside the gene matches: 6. CDR3 length: 16 amino acids. Per germline, CDR1 MDHEN and CDR2 SYDVKM.